This T cell receptor beta chain was recovered during a study of CD8 T cells in ankylosing spondylitis (dated by TCRdb to the late 2010s). Broadly, across the study: T cell receptor beta repertoires were profiled in healthy donors and ankylosing spondylitis patients so that disease-linked TCR variants could be found. Samples of peripheral blood were taken, and for ankylosing spondylitis patients, synovial fluid was collected as well. The full study cohort comprised approximately 23 ankylosing spondylitis patients and approximately 100 healthy donors. On the study overall, not on this receptor specifically: The disease-linked clones had a CD8+ phenotype and were found at relatively low frequencies in peripheral blood. Some of the motif variants had been reported before in the synovial fluid and blood of reactive arthritis patients, a finding that suggests common disease-initiation mechanisms. The disease-linked clones were reported as significantly enriched in matched synovial fluid samples from ankylosing spondylitis patients. A TCR beta motif of seven or eight highly homologous amino acid variants appeared characteristic of blood from ankylosing spondylitis patients.

The junction shows trimming of 4 bases on V and 0 bases on J, plus 16 bases between the germline ends. The CDR3 runs 16 amino acids, cysteine and phenylalanine included. This entry keeps only the CDR3 DNA: 48 bases, framed from base 1. Reads for this sample came from an Illumina HiSeq 2500. Quantitative 5'-RACE with molecular barcodes was the method used to prepare the TCR beta libraries. Turning to the authors' computational methods: To identify disease-linked TCR variants, a new computational method was used, one built on a probabilistic model of VDJ rearrangement. TCRdb reran the public reads through fastp at Q25 and MiXCR, keeping productive beta chains. Records with the same CDR3 protein are collapsed into one entry carrying the most frequent genes and DNA. The V and J calls and clone size are TCRdb's, not the authors'. The sample has more than 600,000 distinct CDR3 sequences on record, around 19% of them singletons. The ten top clones hold 15% to 20% of the sample.

This clonotype was recorded a few times. There is no known antigen for this receptor. No much larger clone is present one base from it, and per-base qualities are unavailable. The clonotype comes from a male donor with ankylosing spondylitis. Recombination joined TRBV12-3 or TRBV12-4 with TRBJ2-7; TRBD2 might be the D gene, on 6 matching bases. The specimen was blood, either unsorted or a sorted T cell fraction (not recorded which). This receptor has the CDR3 CASSSAAGTGSYEQYF. The DNA sequence is as follows: TGTGCCAGCAGTTCCGCGGCCGGGACTGGCTCCTACGAGCAGTACTTC.